This is a list of T cell receptor beta chains from one sample in a study of blood T cell repertoires in COVID-19. Libraries were prepared by immunoSEQ multiplex PCR; TCRdb keeps only in-frame clonotypes and omits some of them. The repertoire includes over 450,000 clones, approximately 92% of them detected once, and around 0.9% sits in the top ten. The specimen was peripheral blood. Receptor source: a man between 18 and 35 years old with COVID-19, enrolled during active disease. Each CDR3 is given with its conserved first and last residue. The D gene is left open where the match is weak. Only part of the rows carry a size: once, few, many, or a class if the clone is expanded.

TRBD2 TRBJ2-6 TRBV11-3 few CASSSLAGGSGANVLTF TGTGCCAGCAGCTCACTAGCGGGAGGATCTGGGGCCAACGTCCTGACTTTC
TRBD2 TRBJ2-5 TRBV10-2 - CASRRGTSGQETQYF TGCGCCAGCAGGAGGGGGACTAGCGGGCAAGAGACCCAGTACTTC
- TRBJ1-3 TRBV6-5 - CASKETHGRGDTIYF TGTGCCAGCAAGGAAACTCACGGCCGGGGAGACACCATATATTTT
- TRBJ1-6 TRBV6-5 - CASSYDRGSPLHF TGTGCCAGCAGTTATGACAGAGGTTCACCCCTCCACTTT
- TRBJ1-3 TRBV25-1 - CASQTVSGNTIYF TGTGCCAGCCAGACAGTGTCTGGAAACACCATATATTTT
TRBD2 TRBJ2-1 TRBV9 once CASSVEVSGYNEQFF TGTGCCAGCAGCGTAGAGGTTAGCGGGTACAATGAGCAGTTCTTC
- TRBJ2-2 TRBV29-1 - CSVVRLGDTGELFF TGCAGCGTAGTCCGACTAGGAGACACCGGGGAGCTGTTTTTT
- TRBJ1-2 TRBV24-1 - CATSDLLGYTF TGTGCCACCAGTGATTTGCTTGGCTACACCTTC
- TRBJ2-7 TRBV5-6 - CASSLYDRSYEQYF TGTGCCAGCAGCTTGTATGACAGATCCTACGAGCAGTACTTC
TRBD2 TRBJ2-1 TRBV10-3 - CAISHGLAGTYNEQFF TGTGCCATCAGTCACGGACTAGCGGGTACCTACAATGAGCAGTTCTTC
- TRBJ1-1 TRBV3-1/TRBV3-2 once CASSQREIAEAFF TGTGCCAGCAGCCAACGGGAGATCGCTGAAGCTTTCTTT
- TRBJ1-1 TRBV20-1 few CSAPGGGAAFF TGCAGTGCTCCTGGGGGCGGCGCCGCTTTCTTT
- TRBJ1-1 TRBV2 few CASSELLQGTEAFF TGTGCCAGCAGTGAGCTACTACAGGGCACTGAAGCTTTCTTT
- TRBJ2-7 TRBV2 - CATGQSYEQYF TGTGCCACCGGACAGTCCTACGAGCAGTACTTC
TRBD1 TRBJ2-7 TRBV10-1 few CASSGQGADEQYF TGCGCCAGTTCCGGACAGGGGGCGGACGAGCAGTACTTC
- TRBJ2-3 TRBV5-1 - CASSLSGRGTDTQYF TGCGCCAGCAGCTTATCGGGGAGGGGGACAGATACGCAGTATTTT
- TRBJ2-1 TRBV7-9 - CASSLAGSGEQFF TGTGCCAGCAGCTTAGCTGGGTCGGGTGAGCAGTTCTTC
- TRBJ2-7 TRBV4-1 - CASSQGRDYEQYF TGCGCCAGCAGCCAAGGACGGGACTACGAGCAGTACTTC
TRBD2 TRBJ2-7 TRBV7-4 - CASSSSGGRNSTRYEQYF TGTGCCAGCAGCTCCTCGGGCGGGAGGAATAGTACCCGCTACGAGCAGTACTTC
- TRBJ1-1 TRBV5-4 - CASSSQGLEAFF TGTGCCAGCAGTTCTCAGGGTCTTGAAGCTTTCTTT
- TRBJ2-7 TRBV28 - CASIQRGGLVDEQYF TGTGCCAGCATCCAAAGGGGGGGCCTGGTCGACGAGCAGTACTTC
TRBD1 TRBJ1-3 TRBV2 - CASSRQGIGNTIYF TGTGCCAGCAGTCGACAGGGGATCGGAAACACCATATATTTT
TRBD2 TRBJ2-7 TRBV6-5 - CASTWTSGSYEQYF TGTGCCAGCACCTGGACTAGCGGTTCCTACGAGCAGTACTTC
TRBD1 TRBJ2-5 TRBV2 - CASTAGTGGRETQYF TGTGCCAGCACAGCTGGGACAGGGGGCCGAGAGACCCAGTACTTC
TRBD2 TRBJ2-1 TRBV5-3 - CARSLAWAGGPDSEQFF TGTGCCAGAAGCTTGGCCTGGGCGGGAGGGCCTGACAGTGAGCAGTTCTTC
TRBD1 TRBJ2-7 TRBV29-1 - CSARTGGSYEQYF TGCAGCGCGAGGACAGGGGGCTCCTACGAGCAGTACTTC
- TRBJ2-3 TRBV12-5 - CASGPTPDTQYF TGTGCTAGTGGTCCTACTCCGGATACGCAGTATTTT
- TRBJ1-3 TRBV11-2 - CASSLRERSGNTIYF TGTGCCAGCAGCTTACGCGAGCGCTCTGGAAACACCATATATTTT
TRBD2 TRBJ2-7 TRBV24-1 - CATSDPGLASKQYF TGTGCCACCAGTGACCCGGGACTAGCATCGAAGCAGTACTTC
- TRBJ1-2 TRBV6-5 - CASSFDSYGYTF TGTGCCAGCAGCTTCGACAGCTATGGCTACACCTTC
TRBD1 TRBJ1-2 TRBV5-8 - CASRLGQGAHGYTF TGTGCCAGCAGGCTCGGACAGGGGGCCCATGGCTACACCTTC